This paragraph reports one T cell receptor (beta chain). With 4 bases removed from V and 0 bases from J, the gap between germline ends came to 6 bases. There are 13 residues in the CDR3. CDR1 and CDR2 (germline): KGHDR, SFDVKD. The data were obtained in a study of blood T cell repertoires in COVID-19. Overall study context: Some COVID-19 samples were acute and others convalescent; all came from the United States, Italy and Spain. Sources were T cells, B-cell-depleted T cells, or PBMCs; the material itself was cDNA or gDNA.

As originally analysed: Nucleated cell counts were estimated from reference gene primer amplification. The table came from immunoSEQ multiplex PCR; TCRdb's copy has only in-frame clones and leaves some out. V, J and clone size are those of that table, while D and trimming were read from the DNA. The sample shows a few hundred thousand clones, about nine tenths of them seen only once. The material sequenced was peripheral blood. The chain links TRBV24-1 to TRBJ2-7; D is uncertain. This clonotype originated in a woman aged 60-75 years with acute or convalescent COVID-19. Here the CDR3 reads CATSDMSSYEQYF. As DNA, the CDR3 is TGTGCCACCAGTGACATGAGCTCCTACGAGCAGTACTTC.